This T cell receptor beta chain was recorded in a study of T cell responses to AZD1222 COVID-19 vaccine. Overall study: Second-dose timings of about 4 or about 12 weeks were pooled.

Study-wide points: There were mostly white British donors and more females than males, and clonal diversity was possibly underestimated. Receipt of two AZD1222 doses was followed by a rise in Spike-specific TCR breadth and depth. At 160-218 and 743-854, vaccine-associated CD4 TCRs were dominant, and they spanned spike.

CDR3 length: 16 residues. CDR1 is SEHNR and CDR2 is FQNEAQ in the germline V gene (reference sequence). V was shortened by 1 base and J by 1 base, with 14 bases between the two germline ends. Libraries were prepared by immunoSEQ multiplex PCR; TCRdb keeps only in-frame clonotypes and omits some of them. The sample gives around 140,000 clones, roughly 91% of which show up once; around 5% is in the top ten. Note on this clone: Its antigen is still unknown.

The TCR originated in an adult in good health. Sequenced material: peripheral blood, taken on day 0 of AZD1222 vaccination. The rearrangement uses TRBV7-9 and TRBJ2-7, with D possibly TRBD2 on 6 matching bases. CDR3 protein: CASSLDRESSSYEQYF. The CDR3 DNA follows: TGTGCCAGCAGCTTAGACCGGGAGTCCAGTTCCTACGAGCAGTACTTC.